This T cell receptor beta chain stems from a study of blood T cell repertoires in COVID-19. Study context: From T cells, B-cell-depleted T cells, or PBMCs came the material, which was cDNA or gDNA.

Per the original methods: Estimates of nucleated cell counts were drawn from the amplification of reference gene primers. Generated by immunoSEQ multiplex PCR, the TCRdb table keeps only in-frame clones and is missing some. The DNA gave D and trimming, while V, J and clone size come from that table. The sample has about 110,000 clones, approximately 82% seen once. Germline-derived CDR1 and CDR2 are SGHRS and YFSETQ. The V segment lost 2 bases and the J segment 4 bases; nucleotides outside the gene matches: 4. This CDR3 contains 14 residues. This receptor was taken from a woman aged 55 to 70 with acute or convalescent COVID-19. The sequenced sample consisted of peripheral blood. The chain combines TRBV5-1 with TRBJ1-1; 8 bases are a match to TRBD1. CDR3 DNA: TGCGCCAGCAGCTTAGGACAGGGAAGCACTGAAGCTTTCTTT. It specifies CASSLGQGSTEAFF.